This record concerns one TCR beta chain sequence. A single count supports this clone. No antigen is known for it. The input lacks base qualities; no much larger clone sits a single base away. The data were obtained in a study of T cell responses to AZD1222 COVID-19 vaccine (dated by TCRdb to about 2021). About the full investigation: AZD1222 recipients given second doses at about 4 weeks or at about 12 weeks were pooled, since spike-specific TCR depth and breadth were not found to differ between the two schedules. A total of approximately 240 trial participants underwent TCR sequencing, of whom about 210 had received two doses of AZD1222 and approximately 25 had received two doses of the MenACWY control vaccine. Trial participants were enrolled by age into 18-55, 56-69 and 70-plus year subgroups, with approximately 160, 26 and 62 TCR-sequenced participants respectively. Study-wide findings and limitations: Conclusions about previously exposed vaccinees are limited because only six or seven AZD1222 recipients were SARS-CoV-2 seropositive at baseline. In the small 56-69-year group, the increase in depth fell short of significance, most likely because of low power. A significant rise in spike-specific TCR breadth and depth was observed after two AZD1222 doses relative to day 0 and relative to MenACWY recipients. Participants were mostly white British, with more females than males. The authors suggested clonal diversity may have been underestimated. Nearly half of unique spike-specific TCRs reportedly recognized epitopes outside regions mutated in the B.1.351 and B.1.1.7 variants. The whole spike protein was spanned by vaccine-associated CD4 TCRs, and dominant responses were seen in regions 160-218 and 743-854. No day 14 peak-response samples were available, so repertoires were characterized only after the peak T cell response.

The germline V gene (reference sequence) specifies SGHAT as CDR1 and FQDESV as CDR2. V is trimmed back by 8 bases and J by 2 bases, and the junction contains 1 base that no gene match accounts for. Including the terminal cysteine and phenylalanine, the CDR3 comprises 12 residues. The DNA shown is the 36-base CDR3, in frame from base 1. The time point label, read with the paper, signifies: baseline before first vaccination. Vaccinee samples were obtained from the UK trials COV001 and COV002, which included a single-blind randomized controlled phase 2/3 trial of AZD1222 (ChAdOx1 nCoV-19) in healthy adults. For TCRbeta chain sequencing, PBMC samples were collected from trial participants at day 0 and at day 28 after the second dose. The CDR3 regions of human TCRbeta chains were subjected to immunosequencing. Per the authors' processing: TCRs in the repertoires were matched against a reference library of SARS-CoV-2-specific TCRs that had been generated with the MIRA antigen-specificity platform. Breadth meant the fraction of unique TCRs that were SARS-CoV-2-associated, whereas depth meant the fraction of total T cells that were SARS-CoV-2-associated. Using the MIRA data, each spike-specific TCR was assigned both to the spike region to which the TCR was reactive and to a CD4 or CD8 class. Log10-transformed breadth and depth values were compared by one-way ANOVA with Sidak's multiple comparisons tests. Imported from immuneACCESS, the table was reduced by TCRdb to in-frame sequences with V and J called. These copies leave out some clones; in studies compared against another copy, an unresolved V gene accounts for under half, and the cause of the remainder is not known. V, J and clone size derive from that table, while D and trimming were established from the DNA sequence. The table for this sample lists 110,000 to 150,000 clones; roughly 90% of them were counted only once. Clones ranked in the top ten supply 3.1% of the sample.

The chain is made from TRBV11-1 and TRBJ2-5; 8 middle bases align to TRBD1. Sequencing was performed on peripheral blood, taken on day 0 of AZD1222 vaccination. This receptor was taken from an adult in good health. The bases are TGTGCCAGCCGACAGGGGCAAGAGACCCAGTACTTC. Its coded protein is CASRQGQETQYF.